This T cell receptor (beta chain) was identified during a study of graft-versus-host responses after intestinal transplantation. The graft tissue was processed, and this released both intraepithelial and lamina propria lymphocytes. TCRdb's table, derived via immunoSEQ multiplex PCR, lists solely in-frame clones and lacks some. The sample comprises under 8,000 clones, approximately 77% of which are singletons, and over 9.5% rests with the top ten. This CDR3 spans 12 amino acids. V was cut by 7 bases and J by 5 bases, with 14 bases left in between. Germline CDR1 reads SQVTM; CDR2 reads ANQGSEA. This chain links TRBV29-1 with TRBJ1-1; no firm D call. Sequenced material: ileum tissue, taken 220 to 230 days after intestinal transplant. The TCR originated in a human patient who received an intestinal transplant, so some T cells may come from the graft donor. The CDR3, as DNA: TGCAGCGGGCAGGATTTTTTTACTGAAGCTTTCTTT. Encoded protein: CSGQDFFTEAFF.